Described below is a single TCR beta chain sequence and its context. The antigen this receptor binds is unknown. Base qualities are missing; no much larger clone stands one base away. The donors belonged to the validation cohort of about 130 subjects, which was separate from the 666-subject first cohort. The data belong to a study of cytomegalovirus exposure and HLA in healthy donors (TCRdb year 2017). Describing the broader study: According to a later analysis, one platform produced both the approximately 110 validation repertoires and the roughly 660 repertoires of the first cohort. The aim of the study was to test whether cataloging public T cell receptors could identify signatures of past pathogen exposure. Besides the first cohort of roughly 660 subjects, a separate validation cohort made up of roughly 130 different subjects was used. To predict cytomegalovirus infection status, the study brought together high-throughput TCR immunosequencing, statistical association of individual TCRs with disease status, and machine learning. Points the paper makes about the study in general: Most TCR sequences were observed very rarely across donors, whereas some public TCRs were present in many individuals. A later analysis lacked HLA typing for the validation cohort, so it scored co-occurrence in that cohort across all 130 or so repertoires. The study gave a list of 150 to 200 TCR beta chains associated with cytomegalovirus. The classifier was reported to diagnose cytomegalovirus status with high specificity and sensitivity in both the original cohort and the validation cohort. Subsequent analysis determined that TCRs grouped into clusters in the first cohort also showed a tendency toward co-occurrence across the roughly 110 validation repertoires, and 94% of cluster scores exceeded 0. It was suggested by the authors that the approach could potentially be generalized to other disease states and immunological phenotypes. A few of the identified cytomegalovirus-associated TCR beta chains were confirmed in vitro to be specific for cytomegalovirus antigens.

Looking up the germline V gene (reference sequence) yields CDR1 LNHDA and CDR2 SQIVND. Counted from cysteine to phenylalanine, this CDR3 has 18 amino acids. The only DNA kept is the CDR3, 54 bases in frame from the first base. Germline trimming: 3 bases from V, 3 bases from J; junction bases outside gene matches: 16. Receptors were amplified or captured by the immunoSEQ multiplex PCR assay. The original methods were these. To diagnose cytomegalovirus status from the catalog of TCR beta chain sequences, a statistical classification framework was built. What TCRdb holds here is the immuneACCESS table cut down to in-frame rearrangements. Part of the clones is not present; checked against another copy, under half of the missing clones reflect an unresolved V gene, and the others are unexplained. The DNA was the basis for D and trimming; V, J and clone size are from that table. The sample yields approximately 170,000 clones; roughly 85% were counted once. The top ten hold 15% to 20% of the sample.

The sequenced sample consisted of PBMCs. The TCR sequence derives from a man younger than 35 in good health and CMV-seropositive. The sequence joins TRBV19 to TRBJ1-2, and 7 junctional nucleotides match TRBD1. The bases read TGTGCCAGTAGTATGACGGGGATGGGGGACAGACCCCACTATGGCTACACCTTC. Protein translation: CASSMTGMGDRPHYGYTF.